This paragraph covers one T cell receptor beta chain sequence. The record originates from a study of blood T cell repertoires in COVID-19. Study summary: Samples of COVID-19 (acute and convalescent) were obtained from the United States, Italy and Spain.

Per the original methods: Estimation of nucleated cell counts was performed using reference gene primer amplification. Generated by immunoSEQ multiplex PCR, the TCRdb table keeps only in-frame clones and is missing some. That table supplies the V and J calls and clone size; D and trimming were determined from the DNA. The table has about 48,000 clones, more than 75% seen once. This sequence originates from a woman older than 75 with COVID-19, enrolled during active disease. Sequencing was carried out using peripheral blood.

The CDR3 region has the DNA TGCGCCAGCAGCCGGGGGGCAGAGTACGAGCAGTACTTC. Its translation: CASSRGAEYEQYF. The chain employs TRBV5-1 and TRBJ2-7, with a possible D match to TRBD2 (7 bases). V was cut by 4 bases and J by 4 bases, with 12 bases left in between. Germline V CDR1 and CDR2: SGHRS, YFSETQ. CDR3 size: 13 residues.